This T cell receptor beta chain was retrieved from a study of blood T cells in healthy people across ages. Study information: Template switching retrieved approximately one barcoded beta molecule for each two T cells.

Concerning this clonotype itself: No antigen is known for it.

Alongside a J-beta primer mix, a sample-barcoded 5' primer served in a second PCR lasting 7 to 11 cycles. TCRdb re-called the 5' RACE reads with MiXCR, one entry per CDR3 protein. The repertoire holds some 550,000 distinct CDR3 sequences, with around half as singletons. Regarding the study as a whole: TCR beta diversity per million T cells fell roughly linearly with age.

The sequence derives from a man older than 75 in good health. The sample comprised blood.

This chain's CDR3 is CASTPTGGGGEKLFF. CDR3 bases: TGTGCCAGCACCCCGACAGGGGGAGGTGGTGAAAAACTGTTTTTT. This chain uses TRBV7-2 with TRBJ1-4; 9 bases are a match to TRBD1. V lost 7 bases and J lost 7; bases outside the gene matches: 10. The germline gives CDR1 SGHTA, CDR2 FQGNSA. This CDR3 region has 15 residues.